The T cell receptor beta chain described here comes from a study of blood T cell repertoires in COVID-19. Study at large: Researchers got acute and convalescent COVID-19 samples from the United States, Italy and Spain. The cDNA or gDNA used as material had been derived from T cells, B-cell-depleted T cells, or PBMCs.

Study processing details: Researchers report that nucleated cell counts were estimated from reference gene primer amplification. Clones were sequenced by immunoSEQ multiplex PCR, and TCRdb holds only the in-frame ones, with some missing. The V and J calls and clone size are taken from that table; D and trimming were inferred from the DNA. Altogether about 260,000 clones are present, about 90% being singletons, with the ten largest covering 1.5%. The CDR3 runs 14 residues. Trimming took 6 bases from V and 5 from J; bases not matched to a gene: 10. Germline loops: CDR1 MNHEY, CDR2 SVGEGT. This chain connects TRBV6-2 or TRBV6-3 to TRBJ2-7, with 7 bases that match TRBD2. The sequenced sample consisted of peripheral blood. The receptor's source is a woman aged 40 to 55 who had recovered from COVID-19. In nucleotides, the CDR3 is TGTGCCAGCAGCGAAGCGGGGCAGAAGGACGAGCAGTACTTC. This codes for CASSEAGQKDEQYF.